This T cell receptor (beta chain) stems from a study of blood T cell repertoires in COVID-19. Study context: Samples of COVID-19 (acute and convalescent) were obtained from the United States, Italy and Spain. The analysed material was cDNA or gDNA that came from T cells, B-cell-depleted T cells, or PBMCs.

Original methodology: Estimates of nucleated cell counts were drawn from the amplification of reference gene primers. Sequencing used immunoSEQ multiplex PCR; TCRdb keeps in-frame clones, though not all of them. The DNA gave D and trimming, while V, J and clone size come from that table. The sample has under 95,000 clones; around 90% are singletons. This CDR3 comprises 14 residues. V lost 3 bases to trimming and J lost 0 bases, with 5 bases between them. Germline V lookup: CDR1 MNHNS, CDR2 SASEGT. This sequence originates from a man aged 35 to 55 with acute or convalescent COVID-19. Source material: peripheral blood. The rearrangement uses TRBV6-1 and TRBJ2-2; D is unclear. CDR3 amino acids: CASSDPANTGELFF. For the CDR3, the DNA is TGTGCCAGCAGTGATCCAGCGAACACCGGGGAGCTGTTTTTT.